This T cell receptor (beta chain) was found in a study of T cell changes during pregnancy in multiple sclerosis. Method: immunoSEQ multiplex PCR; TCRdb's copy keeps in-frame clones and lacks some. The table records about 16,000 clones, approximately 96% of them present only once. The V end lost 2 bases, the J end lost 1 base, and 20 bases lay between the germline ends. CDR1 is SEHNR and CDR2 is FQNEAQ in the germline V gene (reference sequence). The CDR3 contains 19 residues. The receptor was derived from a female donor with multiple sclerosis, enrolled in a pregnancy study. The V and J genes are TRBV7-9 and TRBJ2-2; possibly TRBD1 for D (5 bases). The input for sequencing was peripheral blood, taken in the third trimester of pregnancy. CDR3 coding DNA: TGTGCCAGCAGCTTATCGGGTGGCCAGGGTCTTTGGAACACCGGGGAGCTGTTTTTT. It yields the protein CASSLSGGQGLWNTGELFF.